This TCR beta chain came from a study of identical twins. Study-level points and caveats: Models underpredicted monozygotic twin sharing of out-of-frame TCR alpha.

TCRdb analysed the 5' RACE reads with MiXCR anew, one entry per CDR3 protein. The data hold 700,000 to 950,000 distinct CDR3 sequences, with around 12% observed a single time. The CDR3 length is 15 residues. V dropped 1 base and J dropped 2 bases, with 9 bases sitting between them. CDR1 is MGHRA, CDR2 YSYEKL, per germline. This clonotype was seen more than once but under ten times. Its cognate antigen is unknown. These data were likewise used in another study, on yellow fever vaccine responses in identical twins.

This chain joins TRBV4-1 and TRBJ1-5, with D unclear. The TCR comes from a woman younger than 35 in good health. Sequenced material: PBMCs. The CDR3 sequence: CASSQGELRNQPQHF. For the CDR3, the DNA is TGCGCCAGCAGCCAAGGGGAGTTACGCAATCAGCCCCAGCATTTT.